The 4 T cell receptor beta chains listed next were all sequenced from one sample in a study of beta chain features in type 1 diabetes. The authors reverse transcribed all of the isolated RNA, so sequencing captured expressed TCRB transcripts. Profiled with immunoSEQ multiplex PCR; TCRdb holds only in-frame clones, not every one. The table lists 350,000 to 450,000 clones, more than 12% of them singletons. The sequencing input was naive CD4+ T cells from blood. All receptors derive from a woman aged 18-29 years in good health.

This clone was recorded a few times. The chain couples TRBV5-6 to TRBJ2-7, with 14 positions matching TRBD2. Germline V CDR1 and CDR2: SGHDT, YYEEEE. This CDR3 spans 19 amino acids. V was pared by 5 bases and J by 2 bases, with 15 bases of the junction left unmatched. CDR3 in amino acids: CASSSWRGTSGRGPYEQYF. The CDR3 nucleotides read TGTGCCAGCAGTAGTTGGCGCGGGACTAGCGGGAGAGGACCCTACGAGCAGTACTTC.

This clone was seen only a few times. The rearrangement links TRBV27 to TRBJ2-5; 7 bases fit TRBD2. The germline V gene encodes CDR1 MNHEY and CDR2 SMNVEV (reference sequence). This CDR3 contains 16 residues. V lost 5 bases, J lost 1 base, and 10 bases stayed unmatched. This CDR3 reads CASSPYISGVQETQYF. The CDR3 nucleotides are TGTGCCAGCAGTCCCTATATCAGCGGGGTCCAAGAGACCCAGTACTTC.

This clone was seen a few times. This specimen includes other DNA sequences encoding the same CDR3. CDR3 residues: CASSFRQGSYNEQFF. The CDR3 DNA sequence: TGTGCCAGCAGCTTTAGACAGGGATCCTACAATGAGCAGTTCTTC. V usage is TRBV7-2 and J usage is TRBJ2-1; 7 bases are shared with TRBD1. The CDR3 length is 15 residues. V was clipped by 3 bases and J by 1 base; unmatched bases: 3. CDR1 is SGHTA and CDR2 is FQGNSA in the germline V gene.

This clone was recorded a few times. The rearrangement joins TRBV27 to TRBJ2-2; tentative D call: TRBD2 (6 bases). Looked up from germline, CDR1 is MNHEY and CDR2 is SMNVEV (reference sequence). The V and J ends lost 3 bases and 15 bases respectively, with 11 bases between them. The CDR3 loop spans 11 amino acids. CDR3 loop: CASSLRGQMFF. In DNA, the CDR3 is TGTGCCAGCAGTTTGCGGGGTCAAATGTTTTTT.